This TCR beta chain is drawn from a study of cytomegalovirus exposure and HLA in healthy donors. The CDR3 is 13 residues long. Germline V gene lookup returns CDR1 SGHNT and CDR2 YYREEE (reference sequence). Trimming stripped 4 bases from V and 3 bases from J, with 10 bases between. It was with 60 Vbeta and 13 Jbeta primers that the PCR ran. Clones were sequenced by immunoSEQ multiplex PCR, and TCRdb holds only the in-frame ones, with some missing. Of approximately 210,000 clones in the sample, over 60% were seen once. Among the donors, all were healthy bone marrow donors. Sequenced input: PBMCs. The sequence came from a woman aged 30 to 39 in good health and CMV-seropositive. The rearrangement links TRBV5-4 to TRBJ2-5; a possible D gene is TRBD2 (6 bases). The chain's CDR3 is CASSGGMEETQYF. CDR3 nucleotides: TGTGCCAGCAGCGGGGGGATGGAAGAGACCCAGTACTTC.